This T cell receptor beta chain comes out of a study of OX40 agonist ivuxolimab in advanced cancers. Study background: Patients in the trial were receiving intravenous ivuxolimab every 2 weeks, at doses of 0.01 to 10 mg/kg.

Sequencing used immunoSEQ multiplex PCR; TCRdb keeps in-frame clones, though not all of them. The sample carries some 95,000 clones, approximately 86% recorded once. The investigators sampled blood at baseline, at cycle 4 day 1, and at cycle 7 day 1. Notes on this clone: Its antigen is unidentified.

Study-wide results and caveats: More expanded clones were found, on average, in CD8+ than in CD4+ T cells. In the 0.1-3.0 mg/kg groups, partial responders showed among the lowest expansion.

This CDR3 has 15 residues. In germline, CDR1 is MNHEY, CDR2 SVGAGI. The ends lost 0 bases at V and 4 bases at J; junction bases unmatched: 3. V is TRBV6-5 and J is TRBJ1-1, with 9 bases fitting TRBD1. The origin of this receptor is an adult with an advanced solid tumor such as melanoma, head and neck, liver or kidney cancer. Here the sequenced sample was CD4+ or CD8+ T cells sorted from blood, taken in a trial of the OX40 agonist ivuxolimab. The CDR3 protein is CASSYSTGGSTEAFF. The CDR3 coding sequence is TGTGCCAGCAGTTACTCGACAGGGGGAAGCACTGAAGCTTTCTTT.